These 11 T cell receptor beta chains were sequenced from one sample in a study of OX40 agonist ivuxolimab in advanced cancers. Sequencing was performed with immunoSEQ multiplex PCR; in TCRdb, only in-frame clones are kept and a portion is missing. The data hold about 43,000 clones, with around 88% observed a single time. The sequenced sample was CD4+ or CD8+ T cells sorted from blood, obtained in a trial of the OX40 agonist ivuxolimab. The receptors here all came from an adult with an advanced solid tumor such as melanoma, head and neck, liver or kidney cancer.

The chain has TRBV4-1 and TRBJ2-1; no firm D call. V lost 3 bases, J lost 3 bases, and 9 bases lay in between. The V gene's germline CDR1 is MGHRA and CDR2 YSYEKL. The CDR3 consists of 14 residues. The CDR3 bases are TGCGCCAGCAGCCAGGTCGACATCTACAATGAGCAGTTCTTC. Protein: CASSQVDIYNEQFF.

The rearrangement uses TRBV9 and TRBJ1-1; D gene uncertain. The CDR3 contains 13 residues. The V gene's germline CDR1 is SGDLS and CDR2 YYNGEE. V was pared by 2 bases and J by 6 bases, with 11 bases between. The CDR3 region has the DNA TGTGCCAGCAGCGTTTCCGTCGGGCCTGAAGCTTTCTTT. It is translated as CASSVSVGPEAFF.

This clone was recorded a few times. Here the CDR3 DNA reads TGCAGCGTTGACGCGGGAGGAGGGGCCGAGACCCAGTACTTC. Translating it yields CSVDAGGGAETQYF. This sequence joins TRBV29-1 and TRBJ2-5, with 8 bases aligning to TRBD2. This CDR3 spans 14 amino acids. CDR1 and CDR2 from the germline V gene are SQVTM and ANQGSEA. The V segment lost 3 bases and the J segment 5 bases; nucleotides outside the gene matches: 8.

CDR3 amino acids: CASSDPESTYEQYV. CDR3 in DNA: TGTGCCAGCAGTGACCCTGAAAGTACCTACGAGCAGTACGTC. The gene calls are TRBV2 and TRBJ2-7; D gene unclear. This CDR3 spans 14 amino acids. Germline CDR1 and CDR2: SNHLY and FYNNEI. Trimming removed 3 bases at V and 2 bases at J, with 11 bases between.

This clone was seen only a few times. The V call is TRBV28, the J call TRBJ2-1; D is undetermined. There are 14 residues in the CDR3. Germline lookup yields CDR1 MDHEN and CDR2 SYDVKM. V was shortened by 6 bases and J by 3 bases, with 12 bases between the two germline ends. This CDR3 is CASRRIADYNEQFF. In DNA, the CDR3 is TGTGCCAGCAGGAGGATCGCGGACTACAATGAGCAGTTCTTC.

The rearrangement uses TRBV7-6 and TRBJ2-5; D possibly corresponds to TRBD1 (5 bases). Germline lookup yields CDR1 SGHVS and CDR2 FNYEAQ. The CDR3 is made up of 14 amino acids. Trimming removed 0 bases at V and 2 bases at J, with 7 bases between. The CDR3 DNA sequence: TGTGCCAGCAGCTTAGCAGGGGTACAAGAGACCCAGTACTTC. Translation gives CASSLAGVQETQYF.

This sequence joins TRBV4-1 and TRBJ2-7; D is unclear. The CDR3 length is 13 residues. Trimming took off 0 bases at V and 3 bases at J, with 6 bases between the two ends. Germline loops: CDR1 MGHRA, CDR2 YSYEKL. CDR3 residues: CASSQEVGYEQYV. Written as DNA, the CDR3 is TGCGCCAGCAGCCAAGAGGTCGGCTACGAGCAGTACGTC.

The CDR3 sequence: CASSPGTGGEQYV. Here the CDR3 DNA reads TGTGCCAGCAGCCCCGGGACAGGGGGCGAGCAGTACGTC. The chain uses TRBV7-6 and TRBJ2-7, with 11 positions matching TRBD1. With V trimmed by 5 bases and J by 6 bases, 3 bases remained unmatched. Germline V lookup: CDR1 SGHVS, CDR2 FNYEAQ. This CDR3 region has 13 residues.

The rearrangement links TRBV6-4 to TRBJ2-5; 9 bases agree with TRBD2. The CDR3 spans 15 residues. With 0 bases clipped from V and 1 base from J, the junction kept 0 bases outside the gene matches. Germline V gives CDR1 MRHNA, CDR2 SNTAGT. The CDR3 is CASSDSSGGQETQYF. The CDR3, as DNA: TGTGCCAGCAGTGACTCTAGCGGGGGCCAAGAGACCCAGTACTTC.

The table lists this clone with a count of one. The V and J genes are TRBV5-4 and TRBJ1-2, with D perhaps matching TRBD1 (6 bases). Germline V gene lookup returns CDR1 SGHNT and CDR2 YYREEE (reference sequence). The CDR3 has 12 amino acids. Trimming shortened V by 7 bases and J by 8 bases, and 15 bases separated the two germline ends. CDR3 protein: CASLQTGGGYTF. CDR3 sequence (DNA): TGTGCCAGCCTTCAGACAGGTGGGGGCTACACCTTC.

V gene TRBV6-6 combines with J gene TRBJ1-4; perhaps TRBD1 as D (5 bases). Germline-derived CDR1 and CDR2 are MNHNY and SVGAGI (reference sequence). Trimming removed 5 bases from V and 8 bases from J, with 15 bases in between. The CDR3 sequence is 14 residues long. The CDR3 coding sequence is TGTGCCAGCAGTCTTGAGGAGAGGGGCGAAAAACTGTTTTTT. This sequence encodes CASSLEERGEKLFF.